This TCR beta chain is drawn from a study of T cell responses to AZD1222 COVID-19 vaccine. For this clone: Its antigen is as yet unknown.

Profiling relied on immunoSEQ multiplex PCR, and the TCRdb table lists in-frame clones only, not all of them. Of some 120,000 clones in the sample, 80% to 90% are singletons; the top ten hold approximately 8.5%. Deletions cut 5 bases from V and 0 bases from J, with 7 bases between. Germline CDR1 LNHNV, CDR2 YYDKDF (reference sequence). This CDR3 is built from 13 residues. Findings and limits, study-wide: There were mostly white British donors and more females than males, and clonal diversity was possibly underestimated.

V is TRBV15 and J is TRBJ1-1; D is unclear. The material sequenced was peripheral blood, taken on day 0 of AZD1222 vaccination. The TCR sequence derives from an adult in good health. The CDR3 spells CATSWIMNTEAFF. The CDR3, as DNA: TGTGCCACCAGCTGGATCATGAACACTGAAGCTTTCTTT.